The entry that follows covers one TCR beta chain sequence. The data originate from a study of blood T cell repertoires in COVID-19. Whole-study context: Whether acute or convalescent, the COVID-19 samples came from the United States, Italy and Spain.

Participants, about 18 to 90 years old, spanned 24 US areas. Grouping used clinical history reported by participants in a survey and questionnaire. Per the authors' pipeline: Reference gene primer amplification yielded estimated nucleated cell counts. Libraries were prepared by immunoSEQ multiplex PCR; TCRdb keeps only in-frame clonotypes and omits some of them. The DNA was the basis for D and trimming; V, J and clone size are from that table. Of a few hundred thousand clones listed, 80% to 90% are singletons. The CDR3 spans 14 residues. Germline loops: CDR1 LNHDA, CDR2 SQIVND (reference sequence). Trimming took off 3 bases at V and 7 bases at J, with 12 bases between the two ends.

The sequence was collected from a man younger than 40 who had recovered from COVID-19. Sequencing was carried out using PBMCs or T cells enriched from blood (not recorded which). This sequence joins TRBV19 and TRBJ1-4; D is perhaps TRBD1 (6 bases). CDR3 nucleotides: TGTGCCAGTAGTATTCAGGGGTTTAGTGAAAAACTGTTTTTT. This sequence encodes CASSIQGFSEKLFF.